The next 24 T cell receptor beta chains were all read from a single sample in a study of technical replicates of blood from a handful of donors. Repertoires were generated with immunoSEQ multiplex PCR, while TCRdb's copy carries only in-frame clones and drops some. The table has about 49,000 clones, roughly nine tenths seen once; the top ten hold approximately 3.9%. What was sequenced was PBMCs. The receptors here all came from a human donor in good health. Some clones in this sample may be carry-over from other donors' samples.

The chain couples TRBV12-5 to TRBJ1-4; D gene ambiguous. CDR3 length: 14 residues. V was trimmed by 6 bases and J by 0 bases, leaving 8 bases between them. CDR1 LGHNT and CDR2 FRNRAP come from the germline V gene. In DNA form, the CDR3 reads TGTGCTAGTGGGCCGGGGACAACTAATGAAAAACTGTTTTTT. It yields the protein CASGPGTTNEKLFF.

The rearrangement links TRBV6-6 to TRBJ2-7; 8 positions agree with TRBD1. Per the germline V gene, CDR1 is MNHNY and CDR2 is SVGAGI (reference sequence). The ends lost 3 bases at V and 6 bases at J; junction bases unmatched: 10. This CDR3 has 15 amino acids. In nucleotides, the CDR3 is TGTGCCAGCAGTTATGGCCAGGGGGCAGGGGGCGAGCAGTACTTC. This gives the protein CASSYGQGAGGEQYF.

In nucleotides, the CDR3 is TGCGCCAGCAGCTACCAGGGGACTAGCGGGAGAGATACGCAGTATTTT. Amino acid sequence: CASSYQGTSGRDTQYF. The V call is TRBV5-1, the J call TRBJ2-3; 14 bases agree with TRBD2. Germline CDR1 reads SGHRS; CDR2 reads YFSETQ. V shed 3 bases and J 5 bases; nucleotides not matched to a gene: 5. The CDR3 is made up of 16 amino acids.

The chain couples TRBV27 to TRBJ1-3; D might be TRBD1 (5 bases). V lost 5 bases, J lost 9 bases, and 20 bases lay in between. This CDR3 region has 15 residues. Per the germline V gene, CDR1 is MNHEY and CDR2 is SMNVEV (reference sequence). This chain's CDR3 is CASSPNVGPRGTIYF. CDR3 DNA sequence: TGTGCCAGCAGTCCAAACGTGGGCCCAAGGGGCACCATATATTTT.

The CDR3 DNA sequence: TGTGCCAGCAGCCCCGGGGGGTGGGAAAGTAATCAGCCCCAGCATTTT. Its protein product is CASSPGGWESNQPQHF. The chain has TRBV7-9 and TRBJ1-5; D might be TRBD1 (5 bases). The ends were cut back, 5 bases at V and 4 bases at J, with 18 bases in the middle. CDR3 size: 16 residues. The germline V gene encodes CDR1 SEHNR and CDR2 FQNEAQ (reference sequence). The full variable domain, rest sourced from reference TRBV7-9 and TRBJ1-5, is DTGVSQNPRHKITKRGQNVTFRCDPISEHNRLYWYRQTLGQGPEFLTYFQNEAQLEKSRLLSDRFSAERPKGSFSTLEIQRTEQGDSAMYLCASSPGGWESNQPQHFGDGTRLSIL.

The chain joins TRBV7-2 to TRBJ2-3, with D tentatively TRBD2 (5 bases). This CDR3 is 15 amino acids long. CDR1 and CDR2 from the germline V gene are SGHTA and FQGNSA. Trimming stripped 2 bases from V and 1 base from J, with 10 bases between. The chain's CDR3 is CASSLSGLGTDTQYF. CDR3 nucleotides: TGTGCCAGCAGCTTATCGGGATTGGGCACAGATACGCAGTATTTT. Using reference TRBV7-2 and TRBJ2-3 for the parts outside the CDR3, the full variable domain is GAGVSQSPSNKVTEKGKDVELRCDPISGHTALYWYRQSLGQGLEFLIYFQGNSAPDKSGLPSDRFSAERTGGSVSTLTIQRTQQEDSAVYLCASSLSGLGTDTQYFGPGTRLTVL.

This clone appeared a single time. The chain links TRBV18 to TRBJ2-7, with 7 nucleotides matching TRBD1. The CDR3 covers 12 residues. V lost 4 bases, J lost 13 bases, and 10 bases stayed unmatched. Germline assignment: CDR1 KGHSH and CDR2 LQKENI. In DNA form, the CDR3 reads TGTGCCAGCTCACGTGGTCGAGACAGGGCTTACTTC. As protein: CASSRGRDRAYF. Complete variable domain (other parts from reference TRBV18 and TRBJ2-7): NAGVMQNPRHLVRRRGQEARLRCSPMKGHSHVYWYRQLPEEGLKFMVYLQKENIIDESGMPKERFSAEFPKEGPSILRIQQVVRGDSAAYFCASSRGRDRAYFGPGTRLTVT.

For the CDR3, the DNA is TGTGCCAGCAGCCTTCAGGGTGGCTATGGCTACACCTTC. Translated, it gives CASSLQGGYGYTF. V is TRBV7-9 and J is TRBJ1-2; TRBD1 is a possible D gene (5 bases). The CDR3 loop spans 13 amino acids. The V gene's germline CDR1 is SEHNR and CDR2 FQNEAQ (reference sequence). Trimming cost V 5 bases and J 4 bases, with 11 bases left between them.

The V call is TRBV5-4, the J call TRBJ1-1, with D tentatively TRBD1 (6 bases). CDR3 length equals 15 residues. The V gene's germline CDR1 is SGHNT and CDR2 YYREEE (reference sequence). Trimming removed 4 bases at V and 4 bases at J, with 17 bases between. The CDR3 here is CASSRFRGPGTEAFF. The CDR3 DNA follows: TGTGCCAGCAGCAGATTCAGGGGACCGGGCACTGAAGCTTTCTTT. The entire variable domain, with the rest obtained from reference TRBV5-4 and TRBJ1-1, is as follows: ETGVTQSPTHLIKTRGQQVTLRCSSQSGHNTVSWYQQALGQGPQFIFQYYREEENGRGNFPPRFSGLQFPNYSSELNVNALELDDSALYLCASSRFRGPGTEAFFGQGTRLTVV.

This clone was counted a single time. This CDR3 reads CASSLVQDSEAFF. CDR3 nucleotides: TGTGCCAGCAGCTTGGTACAGGACAGTGAAGCTTTCTTT. The chain couples TRBV5-4 to TRBJ1-1; possibly TRBD1 for D (6 bases). The length of the CDR3 is 13 residues. V was clipped by 0 bases and J by 7 bases, with 10 bases between them. The germline V gene encodes CDR1 SGHNT and CDR2 YYREEE (reference sequence).

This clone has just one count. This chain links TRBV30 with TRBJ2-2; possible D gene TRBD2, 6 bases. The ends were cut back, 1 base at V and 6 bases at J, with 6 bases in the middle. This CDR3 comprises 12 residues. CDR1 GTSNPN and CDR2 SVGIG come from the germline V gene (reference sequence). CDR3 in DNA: TGTGCCTGGAGTGCGGGAGCCGGGGAGCTGTTTTTT. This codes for CAWSAGAGELFF.

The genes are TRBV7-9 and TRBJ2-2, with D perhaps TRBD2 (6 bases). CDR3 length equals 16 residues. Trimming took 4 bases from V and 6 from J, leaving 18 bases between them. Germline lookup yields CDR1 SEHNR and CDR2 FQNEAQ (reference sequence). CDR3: CASSWGGTAGSGELFF. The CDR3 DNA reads TGTGCCAGCAGCTGGGGCGGGACGGCGGGGTCCGGGGAGCTGTTTTTT.

The CDR3 DNA is TGTGCCAGCAGCTTAGAGGCGGGAGAGGTATACGAGCAGTACTTC. This gives the protein CASSLEAGEVYEQYF. The V call is TRBV7-2, the J call TRBJ2-7; 7 nucleotides match TRBD2. Germline V CDR1 and CDR2: SGHTA, FQGNSA. The CDR3 extends over 15 amino acids. J gave up 4 bases and V 1 base, and 7 bases lay outside the gene matches.

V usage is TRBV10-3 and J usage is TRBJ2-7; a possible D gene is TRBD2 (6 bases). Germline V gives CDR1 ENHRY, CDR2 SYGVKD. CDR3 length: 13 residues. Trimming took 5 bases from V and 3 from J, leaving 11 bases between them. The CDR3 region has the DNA TGTGCCATCAGTAGCGGGCCCCTCTACGAGCAGTACTTC. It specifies CAISSGPLYEQYF.

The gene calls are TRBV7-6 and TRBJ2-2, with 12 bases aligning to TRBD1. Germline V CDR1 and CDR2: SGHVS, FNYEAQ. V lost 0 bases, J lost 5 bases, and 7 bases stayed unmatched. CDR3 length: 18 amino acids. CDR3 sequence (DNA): TGTGCCAGCAGCTTAGCTCAGGGGACAGGGGGCAAAACCGGGGAGCTGTTTTTT. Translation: CASSLAQGTGGKTGELFF.

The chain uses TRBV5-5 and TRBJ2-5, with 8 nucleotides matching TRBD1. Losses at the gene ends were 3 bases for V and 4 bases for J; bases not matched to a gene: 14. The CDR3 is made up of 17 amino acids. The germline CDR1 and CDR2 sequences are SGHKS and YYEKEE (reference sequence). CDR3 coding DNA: TGTGCCAGCAGCTCCGGCCGGACAGGGAGGAAGTTAGAGACCCAGTACTTC. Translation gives CASSSGRTGRKLETQYF.

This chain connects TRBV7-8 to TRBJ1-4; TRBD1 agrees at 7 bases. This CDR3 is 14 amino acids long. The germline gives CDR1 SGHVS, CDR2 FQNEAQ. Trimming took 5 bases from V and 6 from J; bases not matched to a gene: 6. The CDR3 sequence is CASSRVGTDEKLFF. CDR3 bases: TGTGCCAGCAGCCGTGTAGGGACAGATGAAAAACTGTTTTTT.

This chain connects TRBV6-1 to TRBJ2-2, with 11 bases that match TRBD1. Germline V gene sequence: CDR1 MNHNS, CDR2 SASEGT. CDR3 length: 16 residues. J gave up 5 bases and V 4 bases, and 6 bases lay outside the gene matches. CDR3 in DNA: TGTGCCAGCAGTGTGACCGGGACAGGGGGTACCGGGGAGCTGTTTTTT. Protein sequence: CASSVTGTGGTGELFF.

The CDR3 bases are TGTGCCAGCAGTTCGGGACTAGCGCCCTACAATGAGCAGTTCTTC. Amino acid sequence: CASSSGLAPYNEQFF. V is TRBV2 and J is TRBJ2-1; 10 bases line up with TRBD2. With V trimmed by 5 bases and J by 2 bases, 3 bases remained unmatched. There are 15 residues in the CDR3. Germline CDR1 SNHLY, CDR2 FYNNEI.

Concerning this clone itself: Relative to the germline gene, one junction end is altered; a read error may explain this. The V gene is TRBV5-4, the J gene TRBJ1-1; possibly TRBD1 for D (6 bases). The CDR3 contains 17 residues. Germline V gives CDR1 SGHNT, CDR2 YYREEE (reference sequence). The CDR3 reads CASSLVGGGRVNTGAFF. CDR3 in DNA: TGTGCCAGCAGCTTGGTAGGGGGTGGGAGGGTGAACACTGGAGCTTTCTTT.

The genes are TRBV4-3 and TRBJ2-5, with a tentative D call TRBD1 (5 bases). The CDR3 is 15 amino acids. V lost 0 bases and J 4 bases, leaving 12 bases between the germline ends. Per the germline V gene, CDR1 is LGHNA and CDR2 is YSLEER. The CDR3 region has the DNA TGCGCCAGCAGCCAAGACAGGGCTCGGCCAGAGACCCAGTACTTC. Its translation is CASSQDRARPETQYF.

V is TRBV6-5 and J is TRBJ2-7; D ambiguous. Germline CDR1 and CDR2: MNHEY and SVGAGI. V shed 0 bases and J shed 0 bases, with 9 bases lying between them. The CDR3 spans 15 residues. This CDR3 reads CASSYSAPGSYEQYF. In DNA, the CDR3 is TGTGCCAGCAGTTACTCGGCGCCGGGCTCCTACGAGCAGTACTTC.

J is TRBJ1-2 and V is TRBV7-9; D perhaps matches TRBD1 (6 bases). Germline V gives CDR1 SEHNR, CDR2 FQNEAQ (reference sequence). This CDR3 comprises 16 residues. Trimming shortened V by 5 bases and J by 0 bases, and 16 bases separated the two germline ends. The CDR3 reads CASSTTPRGTNYGYTF. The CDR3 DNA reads TGTGCCAGCAGCACCACCCCCAGGGGTACTAACTATGGCTACACCTTC.

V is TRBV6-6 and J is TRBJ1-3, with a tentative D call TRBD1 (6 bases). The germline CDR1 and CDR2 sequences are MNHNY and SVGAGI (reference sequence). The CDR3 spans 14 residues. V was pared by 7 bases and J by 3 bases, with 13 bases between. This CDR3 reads CASIPGVVGNTIYF. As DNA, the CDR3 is TGTGCCAGCATCCCAGGGGTGGTTGGAAACACCATATATTTT.